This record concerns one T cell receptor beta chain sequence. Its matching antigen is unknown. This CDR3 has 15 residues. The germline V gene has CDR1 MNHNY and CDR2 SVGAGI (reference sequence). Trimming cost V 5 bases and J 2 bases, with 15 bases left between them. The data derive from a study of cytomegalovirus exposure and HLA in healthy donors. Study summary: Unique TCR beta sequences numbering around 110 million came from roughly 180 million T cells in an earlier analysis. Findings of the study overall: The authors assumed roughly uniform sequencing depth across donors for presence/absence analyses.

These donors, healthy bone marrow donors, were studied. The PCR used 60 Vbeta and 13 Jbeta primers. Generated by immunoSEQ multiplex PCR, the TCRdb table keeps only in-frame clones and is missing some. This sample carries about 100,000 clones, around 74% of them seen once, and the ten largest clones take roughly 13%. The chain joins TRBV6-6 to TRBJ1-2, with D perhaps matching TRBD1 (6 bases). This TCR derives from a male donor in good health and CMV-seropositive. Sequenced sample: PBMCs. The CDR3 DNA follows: TGTGCCAGCAGTCCCCGGGGGGGCGACAACTATGGCTACACCTTC. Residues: CASSPRGGDNYGYTF.